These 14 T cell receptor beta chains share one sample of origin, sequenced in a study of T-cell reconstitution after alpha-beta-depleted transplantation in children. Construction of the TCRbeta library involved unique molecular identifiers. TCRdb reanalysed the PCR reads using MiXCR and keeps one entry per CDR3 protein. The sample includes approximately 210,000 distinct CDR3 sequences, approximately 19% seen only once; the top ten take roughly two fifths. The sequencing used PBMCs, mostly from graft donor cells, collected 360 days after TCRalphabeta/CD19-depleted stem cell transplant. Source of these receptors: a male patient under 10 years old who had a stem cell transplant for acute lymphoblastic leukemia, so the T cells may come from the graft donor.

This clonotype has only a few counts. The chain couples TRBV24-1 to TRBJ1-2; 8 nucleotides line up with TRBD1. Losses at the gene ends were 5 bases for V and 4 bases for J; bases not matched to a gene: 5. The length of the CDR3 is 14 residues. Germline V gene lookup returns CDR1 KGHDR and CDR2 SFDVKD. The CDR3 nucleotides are TGTGCCACCAGTGGGACGGGACAGGCCTATGGCTACACCTTC. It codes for CATSGTGQAYGYTF.

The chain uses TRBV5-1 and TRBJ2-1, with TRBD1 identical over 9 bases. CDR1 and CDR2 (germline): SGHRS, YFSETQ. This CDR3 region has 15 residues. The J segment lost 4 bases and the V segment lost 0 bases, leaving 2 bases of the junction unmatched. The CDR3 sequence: CASSLVGTGYNEQFF. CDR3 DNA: TGCGCCAGCAGCTTGGTCGGGACAGGGTACAATGAGCAGTTCTTC.

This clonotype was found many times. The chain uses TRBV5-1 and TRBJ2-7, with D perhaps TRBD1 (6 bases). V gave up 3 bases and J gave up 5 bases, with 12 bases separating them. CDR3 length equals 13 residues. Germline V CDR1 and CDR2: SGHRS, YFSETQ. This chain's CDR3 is CASSSGQRDEQYF. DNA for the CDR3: TGCGCCAGCAGCTCGGGACAAAGGGACGAGCAGTACTTC.

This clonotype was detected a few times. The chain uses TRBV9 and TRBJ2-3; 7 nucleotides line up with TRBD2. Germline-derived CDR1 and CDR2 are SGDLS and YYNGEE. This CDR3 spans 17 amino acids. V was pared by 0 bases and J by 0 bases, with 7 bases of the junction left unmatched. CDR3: CASSVEGAGLSTDTQYF. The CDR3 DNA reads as TGTGCCAGCAGCGTAGAGGGAGCGGGGCTGAGCACAGATACGCAGTATTTT.

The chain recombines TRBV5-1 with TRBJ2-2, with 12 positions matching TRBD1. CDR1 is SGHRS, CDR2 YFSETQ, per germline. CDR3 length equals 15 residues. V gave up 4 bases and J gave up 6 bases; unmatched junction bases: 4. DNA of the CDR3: TGCGCCAGCAGCAGGGGACAGGGGGCCGCCGGGGAGCTGTTTTTT. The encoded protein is CASSRGQGAAGELFF.

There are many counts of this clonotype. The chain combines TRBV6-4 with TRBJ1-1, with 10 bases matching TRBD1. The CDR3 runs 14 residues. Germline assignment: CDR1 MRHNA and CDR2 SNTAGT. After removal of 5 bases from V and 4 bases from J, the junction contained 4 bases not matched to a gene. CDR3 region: CASSSTGGRTEAFF. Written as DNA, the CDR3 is TGTGCCAGCAGTTCGACAGGGGGCCGCACTGAAGCTTTCTTT.

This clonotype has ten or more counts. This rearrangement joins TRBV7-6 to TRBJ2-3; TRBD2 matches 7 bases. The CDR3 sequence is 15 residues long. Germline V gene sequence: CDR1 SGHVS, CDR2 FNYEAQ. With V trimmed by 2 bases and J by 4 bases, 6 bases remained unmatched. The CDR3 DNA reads TGTGCCAGCAGCTTAACCGCGGGAGCGTCAGATACGCAGTATTTT. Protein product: CASSLTAGASDTQYF. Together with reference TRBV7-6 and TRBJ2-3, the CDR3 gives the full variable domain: GAGVSQSPRYKVTKRGQDVALRCDPISGHVSLYWYRQALGQGPEFLTYFNYEAQQDKSGLPNDRFSAERPEGSISTLTIQRTEQRDSAMYRCASSLTAGASDTQYFGPGTRLTVL.

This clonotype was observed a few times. The CDR3 coding sequence is TGTGCCAGCAGCACCTCGACAGGACGTTACGAGCAGTACTTC. Its translation: CASSTSTGRYEQYF. The J gene is TRBJ2-7, the V gene TRBV7-9; possibly TRBD1 for D (6 bases). V was trimmed by 5 bases and J by 4 bases, leaving 15 bases between them. The CDR3 loop spans 14 amino acids. Germline CDR1 and CDR2: SEHNR and FQNEAQ (reference sequence).

The CDR3 nucleotides are TGTGCCAGCTTATGGTCAGGGGACAATGAGCAGTTCTTC. The encoded protein is CASLWSGDNEQFF. The rearrangement links TRBV2 to TRBJ2-1; maybe TRBD1 (6 bases). CDR1 and CDR2 from the germline V gene are SNHLY and FYNNEI. There are 13 residues in the CDR3. V was clipped by 8 bases and J by 5 bases, with 13 bases between them.

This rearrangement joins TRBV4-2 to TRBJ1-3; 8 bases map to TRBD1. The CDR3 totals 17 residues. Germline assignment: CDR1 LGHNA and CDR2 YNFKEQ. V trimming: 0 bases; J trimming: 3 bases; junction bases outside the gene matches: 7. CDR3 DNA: TGTGCCAGCAGCCAAGACCTCGGACAGGGAGGTGGAAACACCATATATTTT. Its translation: CASSQDLGQGGGNTIYF.

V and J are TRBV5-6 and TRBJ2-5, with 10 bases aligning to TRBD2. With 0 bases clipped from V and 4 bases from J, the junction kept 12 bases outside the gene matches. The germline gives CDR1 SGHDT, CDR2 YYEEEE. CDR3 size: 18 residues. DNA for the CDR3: TGTGCCAGCAGCTTGGTGTTCAGCGGGGGGGCTGGAGGAGAGACCCAGTACTTC. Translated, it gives CASSLVFSGGAGGETQYF.

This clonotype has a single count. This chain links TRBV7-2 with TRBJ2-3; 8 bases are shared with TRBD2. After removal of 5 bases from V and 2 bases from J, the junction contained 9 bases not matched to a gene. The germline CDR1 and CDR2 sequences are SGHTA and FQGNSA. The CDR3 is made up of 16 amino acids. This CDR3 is CASSPTVAGTTDTQYF. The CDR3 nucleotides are TGTGCCAGCAGCCCGACTGTAGCGGGAACCACAGATACGCAGTATTTT.

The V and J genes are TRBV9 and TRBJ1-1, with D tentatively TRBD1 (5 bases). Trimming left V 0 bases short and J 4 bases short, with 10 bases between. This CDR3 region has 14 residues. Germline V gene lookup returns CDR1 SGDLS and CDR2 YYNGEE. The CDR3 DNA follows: TGTGCCAGCAGCGTAGACCAGGGTCTCACTGAAGCTTTCTTT. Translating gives CASSVDQGLTEAFF.

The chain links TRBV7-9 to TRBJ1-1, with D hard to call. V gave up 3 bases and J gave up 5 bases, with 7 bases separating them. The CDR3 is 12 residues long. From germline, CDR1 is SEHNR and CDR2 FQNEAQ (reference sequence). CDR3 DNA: TGTGCCAGCAGCTTCAGTGGGACTGAAGCTTTCTTT. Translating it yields CASSFSGTEAFF.